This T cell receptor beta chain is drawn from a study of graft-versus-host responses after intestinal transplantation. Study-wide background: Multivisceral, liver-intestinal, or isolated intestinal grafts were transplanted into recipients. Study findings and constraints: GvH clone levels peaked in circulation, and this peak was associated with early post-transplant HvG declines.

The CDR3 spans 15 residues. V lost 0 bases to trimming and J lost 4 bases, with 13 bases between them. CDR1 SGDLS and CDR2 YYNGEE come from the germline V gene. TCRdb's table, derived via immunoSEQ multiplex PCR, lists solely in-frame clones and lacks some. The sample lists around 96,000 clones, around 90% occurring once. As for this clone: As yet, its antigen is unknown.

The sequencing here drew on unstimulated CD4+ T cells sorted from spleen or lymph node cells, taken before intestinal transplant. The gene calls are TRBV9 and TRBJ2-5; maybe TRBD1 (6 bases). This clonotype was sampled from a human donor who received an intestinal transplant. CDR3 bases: TGTGCCAGCAGCGTAGCAGGGGTCCGGGGAGAGACCCAGTACTTC. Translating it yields CASSVAGVRGETQYF.